Following are 2 T cell receptor beta chains from one sample sequenced in a study of CD8+ T cells in alopecia areata. Investigators isolated RNA and reverse transcribed it into cDNA to act as the sequencing template. Some clones are missing from TCRdb's copy, which holds only in-frame ones; the method was immunoSEQ multiplex PCR. Among 200,000 to 250,000 clones, around three fifths were seen once, and the ten largest hold around 4.3%. Treatment indicated: oral pan-JAK inhibitor, 5-10 mg twice daily. Sequenced here: CD4+ T cells sorted from blood, sampled at week 4, from a patient treated with tofacitinib. The receptor set was obtained from a human donor with alopecia areata.

This chain links TRBV11-2 with TRBJ2-5, with D perhaps matching TRBD2 (6 bases). Trimming shortened V by 3 bases and J by 5 bases, and 10 bases separated the two germline ends. Germline assignment: CDR1 SGHAT and CDR2 FQNNGV. The CDR3 covers 13 residues. The CDR3 DNA reads TGTGCCAGCAGCTTCGGGGGTGGGGAGACCCAGTACTTC. It yields the protein CASSFGGGETQYF.

The gene calls are TRBV6-6 and TRBJ2-5; D uncertain. The CDR3 has 13 amino acids. The V and J ends lost 0 bases and 3 bases respectively, with 5 bases between them. The germline gives CDR1 MNHNY, CDR2 SVGAGI (reference sequence). Written as DNA, the CDR3 is TGTGCCAGCAGTTACTCGAGCGAAGAGACCCAGTACTTC. It specifies CASSYSSEETQYF.